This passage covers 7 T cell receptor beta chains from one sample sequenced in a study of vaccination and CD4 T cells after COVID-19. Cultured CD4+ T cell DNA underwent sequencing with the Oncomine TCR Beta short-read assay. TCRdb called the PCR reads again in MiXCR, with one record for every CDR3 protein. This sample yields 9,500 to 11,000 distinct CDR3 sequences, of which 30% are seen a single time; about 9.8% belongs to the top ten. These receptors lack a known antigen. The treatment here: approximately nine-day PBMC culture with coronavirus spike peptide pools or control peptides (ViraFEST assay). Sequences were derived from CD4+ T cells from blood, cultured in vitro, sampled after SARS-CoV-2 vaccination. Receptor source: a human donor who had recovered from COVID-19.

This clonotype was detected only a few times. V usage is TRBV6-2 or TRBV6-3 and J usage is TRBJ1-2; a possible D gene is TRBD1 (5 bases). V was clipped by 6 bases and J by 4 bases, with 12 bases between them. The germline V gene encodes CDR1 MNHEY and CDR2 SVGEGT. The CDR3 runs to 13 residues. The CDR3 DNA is TGTGCCAGCAGGTACGGGACGGCCTATGGCTACACCTTC. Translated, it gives CASRYGTAYGYTF.

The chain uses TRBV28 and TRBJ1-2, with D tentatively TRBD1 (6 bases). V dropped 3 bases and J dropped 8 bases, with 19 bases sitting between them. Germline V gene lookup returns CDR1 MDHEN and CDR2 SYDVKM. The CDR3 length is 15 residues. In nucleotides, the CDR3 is TGTGCCAGCAGTTTTCACCCGGGACAACGCTGGGGCTACACCTTC. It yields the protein CASSFHPGQRWGYTF.

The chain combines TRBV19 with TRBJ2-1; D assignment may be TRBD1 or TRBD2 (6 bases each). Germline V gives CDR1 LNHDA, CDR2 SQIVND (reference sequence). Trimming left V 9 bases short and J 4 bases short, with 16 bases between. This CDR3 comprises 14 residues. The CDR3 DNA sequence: TGTGCCAGCAGAAAGGGGGGTGGGTACAATGAGCAGTTCTTC. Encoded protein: CASRKGGGYNEQFF.

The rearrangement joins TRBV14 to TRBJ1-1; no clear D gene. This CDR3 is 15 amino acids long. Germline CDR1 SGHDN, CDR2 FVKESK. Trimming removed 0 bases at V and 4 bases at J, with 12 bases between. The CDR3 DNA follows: TGTGCCAGCAGCCAAGAGGGCACAGCCGGCACTGAAGCTTTCTTT. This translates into CASSQEGTAGTEAFF. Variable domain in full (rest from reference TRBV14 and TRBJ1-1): EAGVTQFPSHSVIEKGQTVTLRCDPISGHDNLYWYRRVMGKEIKFLLHFVKESKQDESGMPNNRFLAERTGGTYSTLKVQPAELEDSGVYFCASSQEGTAGTEAFFGQGTRLTVV.

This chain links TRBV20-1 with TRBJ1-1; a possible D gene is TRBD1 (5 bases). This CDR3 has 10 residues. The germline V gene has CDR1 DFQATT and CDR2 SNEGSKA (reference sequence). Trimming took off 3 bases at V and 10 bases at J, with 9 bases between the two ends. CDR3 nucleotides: TGCAGTGCTAGGGGACGGGTAGCTTTCTTT. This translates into CSARGRVAFF.

CDR3 amino acids: CASSLEDRYTF. The CDR3 bases are TGTGCCAGCAGCCTAGAGGACAGATACACCTTC. V is TRBV4-2 and J is TRBJ1-2; TRBD1 is a possible D gene (6 bases). V gave up 4 bases and J gave up 11 bases, with 11 bases separating them. The CDR3 contains 11 residues. CDR1 LGHNA and CDR2 YNFKEQ come from the germline V gene.

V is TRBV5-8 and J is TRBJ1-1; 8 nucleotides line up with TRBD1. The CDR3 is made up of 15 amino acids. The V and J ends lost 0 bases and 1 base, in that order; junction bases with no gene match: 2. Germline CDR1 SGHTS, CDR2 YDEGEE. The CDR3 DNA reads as TGTGCCAGCAGCTTGGCTGGACAGGGGAACACTGAAGCTTTCTTT. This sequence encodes CASSLAGQGNTEAFF.